Below are 25 T cell receptor beta chains sequenced from a single sample in a study of radiation and T cells in renal cell carcinoma. Clones were read by immunoSEQ multiplex PCR, and TCRdb kept only the in-frame ones, dropping some. This table holds about 9,200 clones, around 50% found once. Treatment denoted: 15 Gy SBRT to primary tumor, nephrectomy 4 weeks later. The sample in question was tumor tissue, obtained from a patient whose treatment included radiotherapy and nephrectomy. Receptor source: a man aged 60 to 69 with renal cell carcinoma.

Of note for this clone: Its ends do not fully match the called genes, so a read error is possible. V is TRBV6-5 and J is TRBJ2-7; perhaps TRBD1 as D (6 bases). The CDR3 extends over 13 amino acids. The V gene's germline CDR1 is MNHEY and CDR2 SVGAGI. CDR3 loop: CASSFRQDLSPSF. In DNA, the CDR3 is TGTGCCAGCAGTTTCCGACAGGACCTCTCGCCCTCCTTC.

There are a few counts of this clone. The rearrangement uses TRBV13 and TRBJ2-4; 9 bases line up with TRBD1. Looked up from germline, CDR1 is PRHDT and CDR2 is FYEKMQ (reference sequence). The CDR3 extends over 15 amino acids. V was clipped by 4 bases and J by 8 bases; unmatched bases: 9. The CDR3 region is CASSSTGTGPDIQYF. The DNA of the CDR3 is TGTGCCAGCAGCTCCACCGGGACAGGGCCGGACATTCAGTACTTC. Using reference TRBV13 and TRBJ2-4 for the parts outside the CDR3, the full variable domain is AAGVIQSPRHLIKEKRETATLKCYPIPRHDTVYWYQQGPGQDPQFLISFYEKMQSDKGSIPDRFSAQQFSDYHSELNMSSLELGDSALYFCASSSTGTGPDIQYFGAGTRLSVL.

The V call is TRBV10-1, the J call TRBJ2-3; 7 positions agree with TRBD2. The CDR3 loop spans 13 amino acids. CDR1 and CDR2 from the germline V gene are WNHNN and SYGVQD (reference sequence). Trimming at V came to 6 bases and at J to 4 bases, leaving 4 bases not matched to a gene. The chain's CDR3 is CASRAGLADTQYF. DNA for the CDR3: TGCGCCAGCAGAGCGGGACTCGCAGATACGCAGTATTTT.

V gene TRBV19 combines with J gene TRBJ1-5; D unresolved. The CDR3 totals 14 residues. From germline, CDR1 is LNHDA and CDR2 SQIVND (reference sequence). The V end was cut by 11 bases, the J end by 5 bases, with 19 bases between. CDR3 region: CACRSTARDQPQHF. The CDR3 DNA reads TGTGCCTGTCGCTCGACTGCCCGAGATCAGCCCCAGCATTTT.

The J gene is TRBJ1-1, the V gene TRBV11-1, with D tentatively TRBD1 (6 bases). Germline V gene data show CDR1 as SGHAT and CDR2 as FQDESV (reference sequence). This CDR3 is built from 14 residues. Deletions cut 3 bases from V and 1 base from J, with 9 bases between. The chain's CDR3 is CASSLDRTNTEAFF. The CDR3 DNA sequence: TGTGCCAGCAGCTTGGACAGAACGAACACTGAAGCTTTCTTT.

The chain recombines TRBV7-9 with TRBJ1-1; a possible D gene is TRBD1 (5 bases). V lost 5 bases to trimming and J lost 1 base, with 5 bases between them. Germline values: CDR1 SEHNR, CDR2 FQNEAQ (reference sequence). The CDR3 sequence is 12 residues long. DNA of the CDR3: TGTGCCAGCAGCAGGGGGAACACTGAAGCTTTCTTT. This encodes CASSRGNTEAFF.

The genes are TRBV4-3 and TRBJ1-1; D might be TRBD1 (5 bases). V gave up 3 bases and J gave up 4 bases, with 15 bases separating them. Germline assignment: CDR1 LGHNA and CDR2 YSLEER. This CDR3 is built from 15 residues. The DNA for the CDR3 is TGCGCCAGCAGCCAGAATAGTTGGGGCAGCACTGAAGCTTTCTTT. Amino acid sequence: CASSQNSWGSTEAFF.

The chain has TRBV28 and TRBJ2-7; no reliable D call. Trimming left V 3 bases short and J 7 bases short, with 7 bases between. Per the germline V gene, CDR1 is MDHEN and CDR2 is SYDVKM. This CDR3 has 11 amino acids. Here the CDR3 reads CASSFPGEQYF. The CDR3 DNA sequence: TGTGCCAGCAGTTTTCCAGGAGAGCAGTACTTC. The full variable domain, rest sourced from reference TRBV28 and TRBJ2-7, is DVKVTQSSRYLVKRTGEKVFLECVQDMDHENMFWYRQDPGLGLRLIYFSYDVKMKEKGDIPEGYSVSREKKERFSLILESASTNQTSMYLCASSFPGEQYFGPGTRLTVT.

There are a few counts of this clone. J is TRBJ2-1 and V is TRBV2, with TRBD2 matching over 13 bases. Germline lookup yields CDR1 SNHLY and CDR2 FYNNEI. Trimming removed 8 bases from V and 8 bases from J; junction bases left unmatched: 6. This CDR3 has 14 amino acids. The CDR3 DNA reads TGTGCCAGCCGACTAGCGGGAGGAAGGGATGAGCAGTTCTTC. Protein: CASRLAGGRDEQFF. The entire variable domain, with the rest obtained from reference TRBV2 and TRBJ2-1, is as follows: EPEVTQTPSHQVTQMGQEVILRCVPISNHLYFYWYRQILGQKVEFLVSFYNNEISEKSEIFDDQFSVERPDGSNFTLKIRSTKLEDSAMYFCASRLAGGRDEQFFGPGTRLTVL.

This chain uses TRBV7-8 with TRBJ2-7; 11 nucleotides agree with TRBD2. Germline trimming cut 4 bases from V and 4 bases from J; bases unmatched to any gene: 6. The CDR3 has 15 residues. Per germline, CDR1 SGHVS and CDR2 FQNEAQ. CDR3 bases: TGTGCCAGCAGCTACACTAGCGGGAGCTTATACGAGCAGTACTTC. This gives the protein CASSYTSGSLYEQYF.

The chain joins TRBV6-5 to TRBJ1-1; D is ambiguous. Germline V lookup: CDR1 MNHEY, CDR2 SVGAGI. This CDR3 is built from 13 residues. The V end lost 6 bases, the J end lost 11 bases, and 19 bases lay between the germline ends. DNA of the CDR3: TGTGCCAGCAGCTCCTCAGTACTACGCGAGGCTTTCTTT. The encoded protein is CASSSSVLREAFF.

The genes are TRBV6-4 and TRBJ2-6; D is perhaps TRBD1 (5 bases). This CDR3 is built from 15 residues. V lost 3 bases and J 0 bases, leaving 6 bases between the germline ends. The germline V gene has CDR1 MRHNA and CDR2 SNTAGT. The CDR3 spells CASSEDNSGANVLTF. Written as DNA, the CDR3 is TGTGCCAGCAGTGAGGACAACTCTGGGGCCAACGTCCTGACTTTC.

This clone appeared a few times. This sequence joins TRBV7-2 and TRBJ2-7, with TRBD2 matching 12 bases. CDR3 size: 15 residues. V lost 4 bases to trimming and J lost 5 bases; unmatched junction nucleotides: 6. CDR1 is SGHTA and CDR2 is FQGNSA in the germline V gene. For the CDR3, the DNA is TGTGCCAGCAGCTCCAGACTAGCGGGAGAACACGAGCAGTACTTC. Its translation is CASSSRLAGEHEQYF.

This sequence joins TRBV6-5 and TRBJ1-5; D is undetermined. The V and J ends lost 3 bases and 4 bases respectively, with 7 bases between them. This CDR3 is 13 amino acids long. CDR1 is MNHEY and CDR2 is SVGAGI in the germline V gene. DNA for the CDR3: TGTGCCAGCAGTTATCGGCAAAATCAGCCCCAGCATTTT. Amino acid sequence: CASSYRQNQPQHF.

The rearrangement uses TRBV27 and TRBJ2-7; D unclear. The CDR3 is made up of 12 amino acids. V was trimmed by 1 base and J by 6 bases, leaving 7 bases between them. Germline CDR1 is MNHEY and CDR2 is SMNVEV (reference sequence). DNA for the CDR3: TGTGCCAGCAGTTTATGGAACGGCGAGCAGTACTTC. Protein sequence: CASSLWNGEQYF.

The chain employs TRBV7-8 and TRBJ2-5; 9 bases are shared with TRBD2. The J call is doubtful: the DNA matches TRBJ2-7 better. Germline CDR1 SGHVS, CDR2 FQNEAQ. This CDR3 is built from 19 residues. CDR3 sequence: CASSLVGLAGLYQVDEQYF. CDR3 in DNA: TGTGCCAGCAGCTTAGTTGGTCTAGCGGGGTTGTACCAGGTCGACGAGCAGTACTTC.

The chain couples TRBV6-4 to TRBJ1-1; D gene ambiguous. In germline, CDR1 is MRHNA, CDR2 SNTAGT. CDR3 length: 13 amino acids. The V end was cut by 8 bases, the J end by 4 bases, with 14 bases between. The CDR3 DNA reads as TGTGCCAGCCCCTCCCGATATGGCACTGAAGCTTTCTTT. Encoded protein: CASPSRYGTEAFF.

The genes are TRBV6-6 and TRBJ2-6; no reliable D call. The CDR3 runs to 13 residues. The germline V gene has CDR1 MNHNY and CDR2 SVGAGI (reference sequence). Trimming removed 8 bases from V and 2 bases from J, with 7 bases in between. The CDR3 DNA sequence: TGTGCCAGCTGCCCAGCTGGGGCCAACGTCCTGACTTTC. This sequence encodes CASCPAGANVLTF.

This clone was picked up one time. CDR3 region: CASSQAWGRKDTQYF. CDR3 sequence (DNA): TGCGCCAGCAGCCAAGCTTGGGGCAGGAAAGATACGCAGTATTTT. V usage is TRBV4-3 and J usage is TRBJ2-3; the D gene is possibly TRBD1 (5 bases). V gave up 1 base and J gave up 5 bases, with 13 bases separating them. CDR3 length: 15 residues. The germline CDR1 and CDR2 sequences are LGHNA and YSLEER.

The chain employs TRBV28 and TRBJ2-1; D remains ambiguous. There are 11 residues in the CDR3. V was trimmed by 3 bases and J by 5 bases, leaving 2 bases between them. Per the germline V gene, CDR1 is MDHEN and CDR2 is SYDVKM. The DNA of the CDR3 is TGTGCCAGCAGTTTTAACAATGAGCAGTTCTTC. Protein: CASSFNNEQFF.

By sample fraction, this clone is large (0.1 to 1%). This rearrangement joins TRBV4-2 to TRBJ2-6; no reliable D call. The CDR3 has 16 amino acids. The germline V and J ends were trimmed by 0 bases and 0 bases, with 6 bases remaining between them. From germline, CDR1 is LGHNA and CDR2 YNFKEQ. CDR3 region: CASSQDHSSGANVLTF. In DNA, the CDR3 is TGTGCCAGCAGCCAAGATCACAGCTCTGGGGCCAACGTCCTGACTTTC.

The rearrangement uses TRBV9 and TRBJ1-3; 7 positions match TRBD1. This CDR3 is 21 amino acids long. The V gene's germline CDR1 is SGDLS and CDR2 YYNGEE. J gave up 0 bases and V 3 bases, and 21 bases lay outside the gene matches. The CDR3 reads CASSEPGTGMVGDSSGNTIYF. CDR3 DNA: TGTGCCAGCAGCGAGCCGGGCACAGGGATGGTTGGGGACAGCTCTGGAAACACCATATATTTT.

The rearrangement links TRBV6-5 to TRBJ2-7; TRBD1 matches at 7 bases. V trimming: 6 bases; J trimming: 3 bases; junction bases outside the gene matches: 8. The CDR3 totals 14 residues. Germline CDR1 is MNHEY and CDR2 is SVGAGI. The CDR3 sequence: CASRVTGDSYEQYF. CDR3 DNA sequence: TGTGCCAGCAGGGTAACAGGGGATAGCTACGAGCAGTACTTC.

This clone has only a few counts. V is TRBV6-5 and J is TRBJ1-1; D is uncertain. This CDR3 comprises 14 residues. The V end was cut by 2 bases, the J end by 5 bases, with 12 bases between. Germline assignment: CDR1 MNHEY and CDR2 SVGAGI. As DNA, the CDR3 is TGTGCCAGCAGTTACGGGTCGGGGTTTACTGAAGCTTTCTTT. Protein sequence: CASSYGSGFTEAFF.

V and J are TRBV6-1 and TRBJ2-6; D perhaps matches TRBD2 (6 bases). The germline gives CDR1 MNHNS, CDR2 SASEGT. With 6 bases removed from V and 1 base from J, the gap between germline ends came to 7 bases. The CDR3 extends over 14 amino acids. CDR3 amino acids: CASRGLSGANVLTF. The CDR3 DNA is TGTGCCAGCAGGGGACTTTCTGGGGCCAACGTCCTGACTTTC.